A single sample is the source of the 12 T cell receptor beta chains below, sequenced in a study of cytomegalovirus exposure and HLA in healthy donors. The study ran its PCR with 60 Vbeta and 13 Jbeta primers. Sequencing used immunoSEQ multiplex PCR; TCRdb keeps in-frame clones, though not all of them. The sample carries tens of thousands of clones, roughly 70% recorded once. The sample comprised PBMCs. The receptors stem from a woman aged 45-65 years in good health and CMV-seropositive.

This rearrangement joins TRBV9 to TRBJ2-3, with TRBD1 as a possible D gene (6 bases). V was clipped by 0 bases and J by 4 bases, with 18 bases between them. This CDR3 is built from 17 residues. CDR1 SGDLS and CDR2 YYNGEE come from the germline V gene. DNA for the CDR3: TGTGCCAGCAGCGTAGCGGCGGCAGGGGTCGCGGCAGATACGCAGTATTTT. Its translation: CASSVAAAGVAADTQYF.

This chain uses TRBV5-4 with TRBJ2-2, with D possibly TRBD2 on 5 matching bases. From germline, CDR1 is SGHNT and CDR2 YYREEE (reference sequence). There are 14 residues in the CDR3. With 4 bases removed from V and 3 bases from J, the gap between germline ends came to 10 bases. CDR3 sequence (DNA): TGTGCCAGCAGCCTACGGACTGACACCGGGGAGCTGTTTTTT. Its translation: CASSLRTDTGELFF.

The count of this clone is one. The chain recombines TRBV7-9 with TRBJ2-3; TRBD1 aligns across 8 bases. CDR3 length: 14 amino acids. Germline-derived CDR1 and CDR2 are SEHNR and FQNEAQ (reference sequence). V dropped 6 bases and J dropped 1; count of bases not matched to a gene: 3. CDR3 nucleotides: TGTGCCAGCAGTCCGGACAGGGGCACAGATACGCAGTATTTT. It codes for CASSPDRGTDTQYF.

The J gene is TRBJ1-1, the V gene TRBV7-8, with D maybe TRBD1 (6 bases). CDR1 is SGHVS and CDR2 is FQNEAQ in the germline V gene. The V end lost 4 bases, the J end lost 4 bases, and 16 bases lay between the germline ends. The CDR3 spans 15 residues. The chain's CDR3 is CASSSRTDRPTEAFF. The CDR3 nucleotides read TGTGCCAGCAGCTCCAGGACAGATCGACCCACTGAAGCTTTCTTT.

The chain uses TRBV27 and TRBJ2-5, with D possibly being TRBD1 (5 bases). The end of the DNA aligns better with TRBJ2-7, so the J call may be wrong. The CDR3 runs to 15 residues. Germline CDR1 and CDR2: MNHEY and SMNVEV (reference sequence). CDR3 in DNA: TGTGCCAGCAGTTTGGAATATGGACAAACCTACGAGCAGTACTTC. Its translation is CASSLEYGQTYEQYF.

V is TRBV30 and J is TRBJ2-7; D perhaps matches TRBD2 (6 bases). This CDR3 spans 15 amino acids. V lost 1 base and J lost 4, with 17 bases in between. Germline CDR1 reads GTSNPN; CDR2 reads SVGIG (reference sequence). The chain's CDR3 is CAWSAPGGEVYEQYF. The CDR3 bases are TGTGCCTGGAGTGCCCCAGGTGGGGAGGTGTACGAGCAGTACTTC.

The rearrangement links TRBV6-5 to TRBJ2-1; 9 nucleotides match TRBD2. Germline V gene data show CDR1 as MNHEY and CDR2 as SVGAGI. This CDR3 has 14 amino acids. Germline trimming cut 5 bases from V and 12 bases from J; bases unmatched to any gene: 11. CDR3 nucleotides: TGTGCCAGCAGTCGTAGCGGGAGAGGGGGGGGGCAGTTCTTC. Its translation: CASSRSGRGGGQFF.

V gene TRBV18 combines with J gene TRBJ2-7, with a possible D match to TRBD1 (6 bases). The V gene's germline CDR1 is KGHSH and CDR2 LQKENI. This CDR3 has 16 residues. Trimming stripped 2 bases from V and 0 bases from J, with 14 bases between. Written as DNA, the CDR3 is TGTGCCAGCTCACCAGAGGCTCAGGGGAGCTCCTACGAGCAGTACTTC. Its translation: CASSPEAQGSSYEQYF.

A single count supports this clone. The chain uses TRBV19 and TRBJ2-6, with TRBD1 matching 7 bases. CDR1 and CDR2 from the germline V gene are LNHDA and SQIVND (reference sequence). The CDR3 covers 13 residues. Unmatched junction bases numbered 2, after V lost 9 bases and J lost 3 bases. This chain's CDR3 is CASDRVGANVLTF. Here the CDR3 DNA reads TGTGCCAGCGACAGGGTTGGGGCCAACGTCCTGACTTTC.

The genes are TRBV29-1 and TRBJ2-2; D might be TRBD1 (6 bases). The CDR3 is 13 residues long. V was shortened by 7 bases and J by 6 bases, with 15 bases between the two germline ends. CDR1 is SQVTM and CDR2 is ANQGSEA in the germline V gene. CDR3 amino acids: CSAPDSSSGELFF. The CDR3 bases are TGCAGCGCGCCGGACAGTTCATCCGGGGAGCTGTTTTTT.

The V gene is TRBV11-2, the J gene TRBJ2-7; 9 nucleotides line up with TRBD2. The junction had 2 bases not matched to a gene; V was cut back by 8 bases and J by 0 bases. The CDR3 is 13 amino acids. Germline loops: CDR1 SGHAT, CDR2 FQNNGV. The CDR3 spells CASEREVSYEQYF. CDR3 sequence (DNA): TGTGCCAGCGAGCGGGAGGTCTCCTACGAGCAGTACTTC.

This clone showed up just once. This chain uses TRBV28 with TRBJ1-1, with TRBD1 matching 8 bases. Trimming took 6 bases from V and 7 from J; bases not matched to a gene: 10. This CDR3 is built from 14 residues. Germline values: CDR1 MDHEN, CDR2 SYDVKM. The CDR3: CASSPGQVLDEAFF. In nucleotides, the CDR3 is TGTGCCAGCAGCCCGGGACAGGTTCTGGATGAAGCTTTCTTT. Variable domain in full (rest from reference TRBV28 and TRBJ1-1): DVKVTQSSRYLVKRTGEKVFLECVQDMDHENMFWYRQDPGLGLRLIYFSYDVKMKEKGDIPEGYSVSREKKERFSLILESASTNQTSMYLCASSPGQVLDEAFFGQGTRLTVV.